This entry features one T cell receptor beta chain sequence. This record belongs to a study of blood T cell repertoires in COVID-19. Across the study: The origin of the acute and convalescent COVID-19 samples was the United States, Italy and Spain. Sample material is recorded as cDNA or gDNA derived from T cells, B-cell-depleted T cells, or PBMCs.

Per the original data handling: From reference gene primer amplification, estimates of nucleated cell counts were derived. Using immunoSEQ multiplex PCR, the repertoire was profiled, and TCRdb retains in-frame clones only, with some absent. V, J and clone size were drawn from that table, and D and trimming were deduced from the DNA. The sample carries hundreds of thousands of clones, roughly 90% recorded once. The germline gives CDR1 ENHRY, CDR2 SYGVKD. CDR3 length: 14 residues. V lost 0 bases to trimming and J lost 4 bases, with 9 bases between them. The V and J genes are TRBV10-3 and TRBJ1-2, with unresolved D. The sequence was obtained from a woman in her 30s with acute COVID-19. Sequenced: PBMCs or T cells enriched from blood (not recorded which). The CDR3 sequence is CAISESLGSYGYTF. CDR3 bases: TGTGCCATCAGTGAGTCGCTGGGGAGCTATGGCTACACCTTC.